Listed below are T cell receptor beta chains from one sample, sequenced in a study of vaccination effects on CD4 cells after COVID-19. Antigen specificity for these receptors is unknown. Measured with immunoSEQ multiplex PCR; TCRdb has only the in-frame clones, and not every one. The sample includes tens of thousands of clones, around 69% of them seen just once. The sample consisted of CD4+ T cells from PBMCs cultured without peptide, taken after COVID-19 vaccination. The origin of the receptors is a human donor who received a COVID-19 vaccine. Each CDR3 is given with its conserved first and last residue. The order of the fields is CDR3 length, J gene, clone size, D gene, V gene, CDR3 DNA, CDR3 protein. A D gene is named only where the DNA matches it firmly. Clone size is stated in some rows and not others, as once, few, many or a class when expanded.

CDR3 length: 14; J gene: TRBJ1-4; clone size: once; D gene: NA; V gene: TRBV18; CDR3 DNA: TGTGCCAGCTCACCAAGTACAGGGCCTGAAAAACTGTTTTTT; CDR3 protein: CASSPSTGPEKLFF
CDR3 length: 14; J gene: TRBJ1-4; clone size: once; D gene: TRBD1; V gene: TRBV27; CDR3 DNA: TGTGCCAGCAACCGACAGGGCGTCGGTGAAAAACTGTTTTTT; CDR3 protein: CASNRQGVGEKLFF
CDR3 length: 13; J gene: TRBJ1-5; clone size: NA; D gene: NA; V gene: TRBV6-5; CDR3 DNA: TGTGCCAGCAGGACAGATGACCTCTCGCCCCAGCATTTT; CDR3 protein: CASRTDDLSPQHF
CDR3 length: 15; J gene: TRBJ1-1; clone size: NA; D gene: TRBD1; V gene: TRBV10-3; CDR3 DNA: TGTGCCATCAGTGGGACAGGGGGCAGAAACACTGAAGCTTTCTTT; CDR3 protein: CAISGTGGRNTEAFF
CDR3 length: 13; J gene: TRBJ1-5; clone size: NA; D gene: NA; V gene: TRBV7-2; CDR3 DNA: TGTGCCAGCAGCTTCCAGACAGATCAGCCCCAGCATTTT; CDR3 protein: CASSFQTDQPQHF
CDR3 length: 14; J gene: TRBJ1-5; clone size: NA; D gene: NA; V gene: TRBV19; CDR3 DNA: TGTGCCAGTAGTATAGACAGGAGCAATCAGCCCCAGCATTTT; CDR3 protein: CASSIDRSNQPQHF
CDR3 length: 14; J gene: TRBJ2-5; clone size: NA; D gene: TRBD2; V gene: TRBV5-1; CDR3 DNA: TGCGCCAGCAGCTTGGCAGGCGGGGGAGAGACCCAGTACTTC; CDR3 protein: CASSLAGGGETQYF
CDR3 length: 14; J gene: TRBJ1-4; clone size: few; D gene: TRBD1; V gene: TRBV2; CDR3 DNA: TGTGCCAGCAGTGCCGGGACAGGGGATGAAAAACTGTTTTTT; CDR3 protein: CASSAGTGDEKLFF
CDR3 length: 16; J gene: TRBJ2-3; clone size: once; D gene: NA; V gene: TRBV30; CDR3 DNA: TGTGCCTGGACCACTGGTCCGGGACTCGCGACAGATACGCAGTATTTT; CDR3 protein: CAWTTGPGLATDTQYF
CDR3 length: 13; J gene: TRBJ1-1; clone size: NA; D gene: NA; V gene: TRBV6-5; CDR3 DNA: TGTGCCAGCAGTTACAAGATCTACACTGAAGCTTTCTTT; CDR3 protein: CASSYKIYTEAFF
CDR3 length: 15; J gene: TRBJ1-5; clone size: NA; D gene: TRBD1; V gene: TRBV5-6; CDR3 DNA: TGTGCCAGCAGCTTAGCACAGGGGTACAATCAGCCCCAGCATTTT; CDR3 protein: CASSLAQGYNQPQHF
CDR3 length: 17; J gene: TRBJ2-5; clone size: NA; D gene: NA; V gene: TRBV15; CDR3 DNA: TGTGCCACCAGCAGAGTATTAGCGCGAGTTATCCAAGAGACCCAGTACTTC; CDR3 protein: CATSRVLARVIQETQYF
CDR3 length: 14; J gene: TRBJ1-1; clone size: NA; D gene: NA; V gene: TRBV9; CDR3 DNA: TGTGCCAGCAGCGGAGGCCCCGGAGTCACTGAAGCTTTCTTT; CDR3 protein: CASSGGPGVTEAFF
CDR3 length: 13; J gene: TRBJ1-5; clone size: NA; D gene: NA; V gene: TRBV30; CDR3 DNA: TGTGCCTGGAGCGTGGACGGACATCAGCCCCAGCATTTT; CDR3 protein: CAWSVDGHQPQHF
CDR3 length: 13; J gene: TRBJ1-5; clone size: NA; D gene: NA; V gene: TRBV12-3/TRBV12-4; CDR3 DNA: TGTGCCAGCACGACAGATGCTAATCAGCCCCAGCATTTT; CDR3 protein: CASTTDANQPQHF